These T cell receptor beta chains were read from a single sample in a study of blood T cell repertoires in COVID-19. Profiling relied on immunoSEQ multiplex PCR, and the TCRdb table lists in-frame clones only, not all of them. The sample consists of some 240,000 clones, around 84% of them appearing once. Material: PBMCs or T cells enriched from blood (not recorded which). Receptors were obtained from a woman aged 45-60 years who had been exposed to COVID-19. The CDR3 runs from the conserved cysteine through the conserved F or W. Fields, in order: CDR3 length, V gene, clone size, D gene, J gene, CDR3 DNA, CDR3 protein. A D gene is named only where the DNA matches it firmly. Only part of the rows carry a size: once, few, many, or a class if the clone is expanded.

CDR3 length: 12; V gene: TRBV6-6; clone size: NA; D gene: NA; J gene: TRBJ1-1; CDR3 DNA: TGTGCCAGCACCAGGGCCCCCACTGAAGCTTTCTTT; CDR3 protein: CASTRAPTEAFF
CDR3 length: 14; V gene: TRBV25-1; clone size: NA; D gene: NA; J gene: TRBJ1-1; CDR3 DNA: TGTGCCAGCAGTGAATCAGGAGCCCCGGGGGAAGCTTTCTTT; CDR3 protein: CASSESGAPGEAFF
CDR3 length: 14; V gene: TRBV18; clone size: few; D gene: NA; J gene: TRBJ1-6; CDR3 DNA: TGTGCCAGCTCACCTACGGGGGAAGGGTCACCCCTCCACTTT; CDR3 protein: CASSPTGEGSPLHF
CDR3 length: 16; V gene: TRBV7-2; clone size: NA; D gene: NA; J gene: TRBJ2-2; CDR3 DNA: TGTGCCAGCAGCTTCAGTCAACTAGGAGGCACCGGGGAGCTGTTTTTT; CDR3 protein: CASSFSQLGGTGELFF
CDR3 length: 12; V gene: TRBV5-6; clone size: NA; D gene: NA; J gene: TRBJ2-7; CDR3 DNA: TGTGCCAGCCGCGGAGGGTCCTACGAGCAGTACTTC; CDR3 protein: CASRGGSYEQYF
CDR3 length: 14; V gene: TRBV30; clone size: NA; D gene: TRBD2; J gene: TRBJ2-7; CDR3 DNA: TGTGCCTGGAGCCGAAAGGGGAGGGTCGACGAGCAGTACTTC; CDR3 protein: CAWSRKGRVDEQYF
CDR3 length: 13; V gene: TRBV28; clone size: few; D gene: TRBD1; J gene: TRBJ1-1; CDR3 DNA: TGTGCCAGCACGACAGGGAAGCCCACTGAAGCTTTCTTT; CDR3 protein: CASTTGKPTEAFF
CDR3 length: 14; V gene: TRBV7-2; clone size: NA; D gene: NA; J gene: TRBJ1-1; CDR3 DNA: TGTGCCAGCAGCTTAATAAGCTTGAACACTGAAGCTTTCTTT; CDR3 protein: CASSLISLNTEAFF
CDR3 length: 17; V gene: TRBV7-8; clone size: NA; D gene: TRBD1; J gene: TRBJ1-2; CDR3 DNA: TGTGCCAGCAGCCCCCACAGGGGGCCCGATCTTAACTATGGCTACACCTTC; CDR3 protein: CASSPHRGPDLNYGYTF
CDR3 length: 14; V gene: TRBV6-5; clone size: NA; D gene: TRBD1; J gene: TRBJ2-5; CDR3 DNA: TGTGCCAGCAGGCAGACAGGGGGCGGGGAGACCCAGTACTTC; CDR3 protein: CASRQTGGGETQYF
CDR3 length: 13; V gene: TRBV12-3/TRBV12-4; clone size: NA; D gene: NA; J gene: TRBJ2-1; CDR3 DNA: TGTGCCAGCAGTTTAACGCCCGCGGTTGAGCAGTTCTTC; CDR3 protein: CASSLTPAVEQFF
CDR3 length: 14; V gene: TRBV2; clone size: few; D gene: NA; J gene: TRBJ1-5; CDR3 DNA: TGTGCCAGCAGTTTAGAAGGGGGAGATCAGCCCCAGCATTTT; CDR3 protein: CASSLEGGDQPQHF
CDR3 length: 13; V gene: TRBV12-3/TRBV12-4; clone size: once; D gene: NA; J gene: TRBJ1-1; CDR3 DNA: TGTGCCAGCAAAAAGGGACAGAACACTGAAGCTTTCTTT; CDR3 protein: CASKKGQNTEAFF
CDR3 length: 16; V gene: TRBV7-7; clone size: NA; D gene: NA; J gene: TRBJ2-2; CDR3 DNA: TGTGCCAGCAGCTTAGCGCAGGGTTTCGGCACCGGGGAGCTGTTTTTT; CDR3 protein: CASSLAQGFGTGELFF
CDR3 length: 17; V gene: TRBV19; clone size: NA; D gene: TRBD1; J gene: TRBJ1-1; CDR3 DNA: TGTGCCAGTAGTATGGGGCGGGGACAGGGGATCCTCACTGAAGCTTTCTTT; CDR3 protein: CASSMGRGQGILTEAFF
CDR3 length: 12; V gene: TRBV29-1; clone size: NA; D gene: TRBD1; J gene: TRBJ1-2; CDR3 DNA: TGCAGCGTTGTCCAAAAGACAGGGGGCTACACCTTC; CDR3 protein: CSVVQKTGGYTF
CDR3 length: 14; V gene: TRBV29-1; clone size: NA; D gene: TRBD2; J gene: TRBJ2-1; CDR3 DNA: TGCAGCGTTGGTCCTCCTAGCGGGGGGAATGAGCAGTTCTTC; CDR3 protein: CSVGPPSGGNEQFF
CDR3 length: 13; V gene: TRBV7-9; clone size: NA; D gene: TRBD2; J gene: TRBJ2-5; CDR3 DNA: TGTGCCAGCAGCTCTCTAGCGGGGGTCGGTTTGGACTTC; CDR3 protein: CASSSLAGVGLDF
CDR3 length: 17; V gene: TRBV19; clone size: NA; D gene: TRBD1; J gene: TRBJ2-7; CDR3 DNA: TGTGCCAGTAGTATAGGCCTTACCGGGACAGGGTCCTACGAGCAGTACTTC; CDR3 protein: CASSIGLTGTGSYEQYF
CDR3 length: 17; V gene: TRBV9; clone size: NA; D gene: TRBD2; J gene: TRBJ2-5; CDR3 DNA: TGTGCCAGCAGCGTCTCCGGGACTAGAATAGGTGGGGAGACCCAGTACTTC; CDR3 protein: CASSVSGTRIGGETQYF
CDR3 length: 16; V gene: TRBV3-1/TRBV3-2; clone size: NA; D gene: TRBD2; J gene: TRBJ2-5; CDR3 DNA: TGTGCCAGCAGCCCTCGACTAGCGGGGGAAATAAAGACCCAGTACTTC; CDR3 protein: CASSPRLAGEIKTQYF
CDR3 length: 14; V gene: TRBV9; clone size: NA; D gene: NA; J gene: TRBJ1-1; CDR3 DNA: TGTGCCAGCAGCCGAATACAGGGGAACACTGAAGCTTTCTTT; CDR3 protein: CASSRIQGNTEAFF
CDR3 length: 14; V gene: TRBV25-1; clone size: NA; D gene: TRBD1; J gene: TRBJ1-4; CDR3 DNA: TGTGCCAGCAGATCGGACAGGTTTAATGAAAAACTGTTTTTT; CDR3 protein: CASRSDRFNEKLFF
CDR3 length: 16; V gene: TRBV7-6; clone size: NA; D gene: TRBD1; J gene: TRBJ1-1; CDR3 DNA: TGTGCCAGCAGCTTAGCGGGACAGGGACCGAACACTGAAGCTTTCTTT; CDR3 protein: CASSLAGQGPNTEAFF
CDR3 length: 17; V gene: TRBV5-4; clone size: NA; D gene: TRBD1; J gene: TRBJ2-2; CDR3 DNA: TGTGCCAGCAGCTTTGCGCCCGGACAGGGAAACACCGGGGAGCTGTTTTTT; CDR3 protein: CASSFAPGQGNTGELFF
CDR3 length: 14; V gene: TRBV2; clone size: few; D gene: TRBD1; J gene: TRBJ2-7; CDR3 DNA: TGTGCCAGCAAAGGGACAGGGGGTCTCCACGAGCAGTACTTC; CDR3 protein: CASKGTGGLHEQYF
CDR3 length: 16; V gene: TRBV10-1; clone size: NA; D gene: NA; J gene: TRBJ2-4; CDR3 DNA: TGCGCCAGCAGTGAATACGGACTCCTAGCCAAAAACATTCAGTACTTC; CDR3 protein: CASSEYGLLAKNIQYF
CDR3 length: 12; V gene: TRBV13; clone size: NA; D gene: TRBD2; J gene: TRBJ2-3; CDR3 DNA: TGTGCCAGCAGCACTCTAGCGGGGGCCAGGTATTTT; CDR3 protein: CASSTLAGARYF
CDR3 length: 14; V gene: TRBV5-1; clone size: NA; D gene: TRBD1; J gene: TRBJ1-5; CDR3 DNA: TGCGCCAGCAGCCTACAGGGGTTTTATCAGCCCCAGCATTTT; CDR3 protein: CASSLQGFYQPQHF
CDR3 length: 14; V gene: TRBV28; clone size: NA; D gene: NA; J gene: TRBJ2-7; CDR3 DNA: TGTGCCAGCAGTTTGACAGTGTCTACCTACGAGCAGTACTTC; CDR3 protein: CASSLTVSTYEQYF
CDR3 length: 15; V gene: TRBV6-5; clone size: NA; D gene: TRBD2; J gene: TRBJ2-1; CDR3 DNA: TGTGCCAGCAGCCTCTATAGCGGGGGTAACAATGAGCAGTTCTTC; CDR3 protein: CASSLYSGGNNEQFF
CDR3 length: 15; V gene: TRBV7-3; clone size: NA; D gene: TRBD1; J gene: TRBJ1-6; CDR3 DNA: TGTGCCAGCAGCTTAACAACAGGGGGAAATTCACCCCTCCACTTT; CDR3 protein: CASSLTTGGNSPLHF
CDR3 length: 14; V gene: TRBV2; clone size: NA; D gene: TRBD1; J gene: TRBJ1-5; CDR3 DNA: TGTGCCAGCTGCCGGGACAGGGGAAATCAGCCCCAGCATTTT; CDR3 protein: CASCRDRGNQPQHF
CDR3 length: 18; V gene: TRBV7-9; clone size: many; D gene: NA; J gene: TRBJ2-3; CDR3 DNA: TGTGCCAGCAGCTCCCGCGCCGCAGGGCTATTGAAAACAGATACGCAGTATTTT; CDR3 protein: CASSSRAAGLLKTDTQYF
CDR3 length: 16; V gene: TRBV10-2; clone size: NA; D gene: TRBD2; J gene: TRBJ2-7; CDR3 DNA: TGCGCCAGCAGTGAGCCGAGACTAGCGGGTCCCTACGAGCAGTACTTC; CDR3 protein: CASSEPRLAGPYEQYF
CDR3 length: 14; V gene: TRBV6-5; clone size: NA; D gene: TRBD1; J gene: TRBJ1-2; CDR3 DNA: TGTGCCAGCAGTTACGCGACAGGGGCCTATGGCTACACCTTC; CDR3 protein: CASSYATGAYGYTF
CDR3 length: 13; V gene: TRBV7-2; clone size: NA; D gene: NA; J gene: TRBJ2-7; CDR3 DNA: TGTGCCAGCAGCTTAGTACGGGAATACGAGCAGTACTTC; CDR3 protein: CASSLVREYEQYF
CDR3 length: 14; V gene: TRBV28; clone size: NA; D gene: TRBD2; J gene: TRBJ2-5; CDR3 DNA: TGTGCCAGCAGTGGGGGGGTAACCCAAGAGACCCAGTACTTC; CDR3 protein: CASSGGVTQETQYF
CDR3 length: 15; V gene: TRBV7-2; clone size: NA; D gene: NA; J gene: TRBJ2-5; CDR3 DNA: TGTGCCAGCACCTCCCTAAGAGCCATCCAAGAGACCCAGTACTTC; CDR3 protein: CASTSLRAIQETQYF
CDR3 length: 16; V gene: TRBV28; clone size: NA; D gene: NA; J gene: TRBJ1-1; CDR3 DNA: TGTGCCAGCAGAGGCGTCAACTGGGGGGTAAACACTGAAGCTTTCTTT; CDR3 protein: CASRGVNWGVNTEAFF
CDR3 length: 17; V gene: TRBV21-1; clone size: NA; D gene: NA; J gene: TRBJ1-2; CDR3 DNA: TGTGCCAGCAGCAAATCCGTAAGAGATCCCCGGGACTATGGCTACACCTTC; CDR3 protein: CASSKSVRDPRDYGYTF
CDR3 length: 13; V gene: TRBV7-2; clone size: NA; D gene: NA; J gene: TRBJ2-1; CDR3 DNA: TGTGCCAGCACCAATCGACAGGTTAATGAGCAGTTCTTC; CDR3 protein: CASTNRQVNEQFF
CDR3 length: 14; V gene: TRBV19; clone size: NA; D gene: NA; J gene: TRBJ1-3; CDR3 DNA: TGTGCCAGTAGTCGGCGGGGGCTCACGGACACCATATATTTT; CDR3 protein: CASSRRGLTDTIYF
CDR3 length: 14; V gene: TRBV19; clone size: NA; D gene: NA; J gene: TRBJ1-5; CDR3 DNA: TGTGCCAGTAGCCCAAACGGGGGGAATCAGCCCCAGCATTTT; CDR3 protein: CASSPNGGNQPQHF
CDR3 length: 16; V gene: TRBV7-6; clone size: NA; D gene: NA; J gene: TRBJ2-2; CDR3 DNA: TGTGCCAGCAGCTCACAGGGGGGGACGAACACCGGGGAGCTGTTTTTT; CDR3 protein: CASSSQGGTNTGELFF
CDR3 length: 15; V gene: TRBV6-5; clone size: NA; D gene: TRBD1; J gene: TRBJ1-3; CDR3 DNA: TGTGCCAGCAGTTTAGACAGGGACTCTGGAAACACCATATATTTT; CDR3 protein: CASSLDRDSGNTIYF
CDR3 length: 14; V gene: TRBV27; clone size: few; D gene: TRBD1; J gene: TRBJ1-2; CDR3 DNA: TGTGCCAGCAGTGCCAACAGGGGAAACTATGGCTACACCTTC; CDR3 protein: CASSANRGNYGYTF
CDR3 length: 14; V gene: TRBV5-1; clone size: NA; D gene: NA; J gene: TRBJ2-7; CDR3 DNA: TGCGCCAGCAGCTTGGAAACAGGGAAGGGCGAGCAGTACTTC; CDR3 protein: CASSLETGKGEQYF
CDR3 length: 13; V gene: TRBV12-3/TRBV12-4; clone size: NA; D gene: TRBD1; J gene: TRBJ1-5; CDR3 DNA: TGTGCCAGCAGCTCGGGACAGTATCAGCCCCAGCATTTT; CDR3 protein: CASSSGQYQPQHF
CDR3 length: 12; V gene: TRBV5-1; clone size: NA; D gene: NA; J gene: TRBJ1-1; CDR3 DNA: TGCGCCAGCAGCACGGGAAACACTGAAGCTTTCTTT; CDR3 protein: CASSTGNTEAFF
CDR3 length: 14; V gene: TRBV6-5; clone size: NA; D gene: NA; J gene: TRBJ2-7; CDR3 DNA: TGTGCCAGCTCGAACAGGGACCGACCGTACGAGCAGTACTTC; CDR3 protein: CASSNRDRPYEQYF
CDR3 length: 18; V gene: TRBV5-1; clone size: NA; D gene: NA; J gene: TRBJ2-2; CDR3 DNA: TGCGCCAGCAGCTTGGCGGCCCTGGCGGGGGCTCTCGGAGGGGAGCTGTTTTTT; CDR3 protein: CASSLAALAGALGGELFF
CDR3 length: 14; V gene: TRBV28; clone size: NA; D gene: TRBD2; J gene: TRBJ2-2; CDR3 DNA: TGTGCCAGCAGTTTCGGACTAGCAAGCGGGGAGCTGTTTTTT; CDR3 protein: CASSFGLASGELFF
CDR3 length: 14; V gene: TRBV29-1; clone size: NA; D gene: TRBD1; J gene: TRBJ2-2; CDR3 DNA: TGCAGCGCATCCACCACAGGGGGAAAGGGGGAGCTGTTTTTT; CDR3 protein: CSASTTGGKGELFF
CDR3 length: 14; V gene: TRBV5-4; clone size: NA; D gene: TRBD1; J gene: TRBJ1-2; CDR3 DNA: TGTGCCAGCAGTTCCCGGACAGGGTTTAAGGGCTACACCTTC; CDR3 protein: CASSSRTGFKGYTF
CDR3 length: 15; V gene: TRBV4-3; clone size: NA; D gene: NA; J gene: TRBJ1-5; CDR3 DNA: TGCGCCAGCAGCCAAGTCACGGGGGGCGGACAGCCCCAGCATTTT; CDR3 protein: CASSQVTGGGQPQHF